This T cell receptor (beta chain) was sequenced for a study of shared clonotypes between healthy human individuals. Looking at the study overall: Donors consisted of a couple of women and three men between 18 and 49. Every donor yielded three CD4 naive, three CD4 memory, two CD8 naive and one CD8 memory plate.

This table comes from immunoSEQ multiplex PCR, and its TCRdb copy is limited to in-frame clones, with some not included. The sample includes approximately 2.5 million clones, over 85% of them seen just once. Between the trimmed V and J ends, which lost 8 bases and 1 base, there was a span of 18 bases. Looked up from germline, CDR1 is SNHLY and CDR2 is FYNNEI. The CDR3 is made up of 15 amino acids. Donors comprised healthy HIV-negative adults lacking recent acute infections or vaccinations. Sample: naive CD4+ T cells sorted from blood. Described subset: CD45RA+ positively selected. This sequence was found in a man younger than 35 in good health. V gene TRBV2 combines with J gene TRBJ2-7; D remains unclear. CDR3 sequence (DNA): TGTGCCAGCCATCACCCGTCTACAGTTTCCTACGAGCAGTACTTC. As protein: CASHHPSTVSYEQYF.